These T cell receptor beta chains were read from a single sample in a study of control samples from healthy donors and cancer patients. Clones were read by immunoSEQ multiplex PCR, and TCRdb kept only the in-frame ones, dropping some. The table shows about 65,000 clones, with about nine tenths occurring only once. The sample taken for sequencing was PBMCs. Receptor source: a woman in her 50s with colorectal cancer. Each CDR3 is given without its conserved first and last residue. A D gene is named only where the DNA matches it firmly. The size field is filled for only some rows; it gives once, few, many or a size class.

>.|TRBD1|TRBJ2-3|TRBV6-4
ASRETGGLTDTQY
>.|.|TRBJ1-3|TRBV5-1
ASSFRSLGGPVSSSGNTIY
>.|.|TRBJ1-1|TRBV30
AWSVSLTEGGEAF
>few|.|TRBJ2-7|TRBV7-3
ASSLTAEGSLGEQY
>.|.|TRBJ2-1|TRBV7-3
ASSRGPPSGQF
>.|.|TRBJ2-7|TRBV27
ASSLGLGFEQY
>.|TRBD2|TRBJ2-5|TRBV5-1
ASSLVTSGRVETQY
>once|.|TRBJ1-1|TRBV29-1
SALRLREAF
>.|.|TRBJ2-1|TRBV11-3
ASSLDSNEQF
>.|.|TRBJ1-1|TRBV19
ASSFRTAINTEAF
>.|.|TRBJ1-4|TRBV29-1
SVEDGRPWPHLGGLF
>.|.|TRBJ1-4|TRBV10-1
ARLPLGFVEKLF
>.|.|TRBJ1-4|TRBV5-1
ASSLVQHEKLF
>.|TRBD2|TRBJ2-3|TRBV6-1
ASSDRKLAATTDTQY
>.|TRBD1|TRBJ1-1|TRBV6-5
ASRTGQGLGTEAF
>.|TRBD2|TRBJ2-3|TRBV28
ASSGATSGGPDTQY
>.|TRBD1|TRBJ1-1|TRBV19
ASSGTGDTEAF
>.|.|TRBJ1-5|TRBV12-5
ASGSTSGRQPQH
>once|.|TRBJ2-2|TRBV9
ASSVGGSSGRELF
>.|.|TRBJ2-3|TRBV2
ASSEGSFTDTQY
>.|TRBD1|TRBJ2-3|TRBV6-2/TRBV6-3
ASSYSGQEHTDTQY
>.|.|TRBJ1-6|TRBV11-2
ASSPLAGGGSPLH
>.|.|TRBJ2-6|TRBV27
ASSLKLRVTSGANVLT
>.|.|TRBJ2-7|TRBV5-1
ASSPKLAGFLSYEQY
>.|.|TRBJ2-1|TRBV28
ASSPNTGLTTDEQF
>.|.|TRBJ1-5|TRBV6-4
ASSDSNLKGGNQPQH
>.|TRBD2|TRBJ2-3|TRBV15
ATSPGRGGIDTQY
>.|.|TRBJ2-1|TRBV11-2
ASSFSQRNEQF
>.|.|TRBJ2-3|TRBV28
ASSLTVTDTQY
>.|TRBD1|TRBJ2-2|TRBV6-5
ASNPTGVGTGELF
>.|.|TRBJ2-1|TRBV11-2
ASSLMQGWQF
>.|TRBD1|TRBJ1-6|TRBV3-1/TRBV3-2
ASSRQGQANSPLH
>.|.|TRBJ2-1|TRBV9
ASSPGRNSYNEQF
>.|.|TRBJ2-3|TRBV28
ASSLGQRHEGTQY
>.|.|TRBJ1-5|TRBV30
AWREGGSNQPQH
>.|TRBD1|TRBJ1-2|TRBV18
ASSPGTGDYGYT
>.|TRBD1|TRBJ2-7|TRBV7-2
ASSESTGVNYEQY
>.|TRBD1|TRBJ2-7|TRBV6-5
ASRQGGQGY
>.|.|TRBJ2-5|TRBV7-7
ASSLKPGETQY
>.|TRBD1|TRBJ1-4|TRBV27
ASKQYYRDRGHTNEKLF
>.|.|TRBJ2-1|TRBV5-1
ASRGQWSQIDGEQF
>.|TRBD1|TRBJ1-1|TRBV5-1
ASSPGQGMNTEAF
>once|.|TRBJ2-7|TRBV30
AWSVGPYEQY
>.|.|TRBJ1-2|TRBV7-9
ASSPPTNYGYT
>.|TRBD2|TRBJ2-2|TRBV11-2
ASSPGLAGASSTGELF
>.|.|TRBJ1-2|TRBV2
ASSLFAGYGYT
>.|.|TRBJ1-4|TRBV6-5
ASQDGGANEKLF
>.|TRBD1|TRBJ1-1|TRBV12-5
ASGLPGQGMAEAF
>.|TRBD1|TRBJ2-2|TRBV2
ASSGTGPSGELF
>.|TRBD1|TRBJ1-2|TRBV6-6
ASSYSDRGQNYGYT
>.|.|TRBJ2-6|TRBV6-6
ASSRQGYNFRSGANVLT
>.|.|TRBJ2-2|TRBV25-1
ASSATDSLNTGELF